Following are 18 T cell receptor beta chains from one sample sequenced in a study of blood T cell repertoires in COVID-19. TCRdb keeps only in-frame clones here, not all; method: immunoSEQ multiplex PCR. The sample lists a few hundred thousand clones; about 86% were seen once. Source material: PBMCs or T cells enriched from blood (not recorded which). All receptors derive from a woman in her thirties or forties with acute COVID-19.

The chain uses TRBV13 and TRBJ2-3; TRBD2 aligns across 11 bases. Unmatched junction bases numbered 5, after V lost 5 bases and J lost 4 bases. The CDR3 is 15 residues long. The germline gives CDR1 PRHDT, CDR2 FYEKMQ (reference sequence). The DNA for the CDR3 is TGTGCCAGCAGCAGATGGGGACTAGCGGCAGATACGCAGTATTTT. Its protein is CASSRWGLAADTQYF.

V and J are TRBV4-2 and TRBJ2-3, with D unresolved. There are 15 residues in the CDR3. Trimming took off 2 bases at V and 0 bases at J, with 9 bases between the two ends. Germline V CDR1 and CDR2: LGHNA, YNFKEQ. In nucleotides, the CDR3 is TGTGCCAGCAGCCAATCCGCCGGGAGCACAGATACGCAGTATTTT. Translating gives CASSQSAGSTDTQYF.

This clone was recorded a few times. The J gene is TRBJ2-6, the V gene TRBV15, with 11 bases matching TRBD1. Per the germline V gene, CDR1 is LNHNV and CDR2 is YYDKDF (reference sequence). V lost 5 bases, J lost 0 bases, and 0 bases stayed unmatched. The CDR3 runs to 16 residues. CDR3 residues: CATSGTGGSGANVLTF. CDR3 sequence (DNA): TGTGCCACCAGCGGGACAGGGGGCTCTGGGGCCAACGTCCTGACTTTC.

The gene calls are TRBV29-1 and TRBJ2-1, with D possibly being TRBD1 (6 bases). Trimming took 3 bases from V and 2 from J, leaving 14 bases between them. Germline values: CDR1 SQVTM, CDR2 ANQGSEA. The CDR3 is 15 residues long. The CDR3, as DNA: TGCAGCGTTGATCCGCCGGACAGACCCTACAATGAGCAGTTCTTC. Protein sequence: CSVDPPDRPYNEQFF.

The chain links TRBV15 to TRBJ2-7; D unresolved. This CDR3 region has 11 residues. Between the trimmed V and J ends, which lost 3 bases and 5 bases, there was a span of 5 bases. In germline, CDR1 is LNHNV, CDR2 YYDKDF (reference sequence). CDR3 sequence reads: CATSSFNEQYF. In nucleotides, the CDR3 is TGTGCCACCAGCAGCTTTAACGAGCAGTACTTC.

The J gene is TRBJ2-1, the V gene TRBV28, with 10 bases aligning to TRBD2. The germline V gene has CDR1 MDHEN and CDR2 SYDVKM. The CDR3 consists of 15 residues. The J segment lost 5 bases and the V segment lost 5 bases, leaving 6 bases of the junction unmatched. The CDR3 DNA reads as TGTGCCAGCAGTCACGGACTAGCGGCGAACAATGAGCAGTTCTTC. Translation gives CASSHGLAANNEQFF.

V usage is TRBV28 and J usage is TRBJ2-2; D may be TRBD1 (6 bases). From germline, CDR1 is MDHEN and CDR2 SYDVKM. V was shortened by 6 bases and J by 0 bases, with 14 bases between the two germline ends. The CDR3 runs to 16 residues. In DNA, the CDR3 is TGTGCCAGCAGGGGATGGGGGCGGACGAACACCGGGGAGCTGTTTTTT. Residues: CASRGWGRTNTGELFF.

The chain is built from TRBV5-1 and TRBJ2-5; 7 bases are a match to TRBD1. CDR1 and CDR2 (germline): SGHRS, YFSETQ. This CDR3 has 15 amino acids. The J segment lost 4 bases and the V segment lost 3 bases, leaving 9 bases of the junction unmatched. CDR3 nucleotides: TGCGCCAGCAGCTCCAGACAGGGACCAGGAGAGACCCAGTACTTC. Its protein product is CASSSRQGPGETQYF.

The V gene is TRBV11-2, the J gene TRBJ2-7; 9 bases agree with TRBD1. The germline gives CDR1 SGHAT, CDR2 FQNNGV. This CDR3 contains 15 residues. The V gene end was trimmed by 2 bases and the J gene end by 3 bases; junction bases not matched to a gene: 5. The DNA for the CDR3 is TGTGCCAGCAGCTTATCGACAGGGGGAGGCTACGAGCAGTACTTC. It encodes CASSLSTGGGYEQYF. The variable domain in full, with the rest retrieved from reference TRBV11-2 and TRBJ2-7, is EAGVAQSPRYKIIEKRQSVAFWCNPISGHATLYWYQQILGQGPKLLIQFQNNGVVDDSQLPKDRFSAERLKGVDSTLKIQPAKLEDSAVYLCASSLSTGGGYEQYFGPGTRLTVT.

The chain recombines TRBV4-3 with TRBJ1-1; D uncertain. This CDR3 spans 15 amino acids. Trimming cost V 1 base and J 6 bases, with 15 bases left between them. Germline-derived CDR1 and CDR2 are LGHNA and YSLEER. This chain's CDR3 is CASSQARGTASEAFF. Written as DNA, the CDR3 is TGCGCCAGCAGCCAAGCCCGGGGAACAGCGTCTGAAGCTTTCTTT.

The chain couples TRBV30 to TRBJ1-2; possible D gene TRBD1, 6 bases. Germline lookup yields CDR1 GTSNPN and CDR2 SVGIG (reference sequence). V was cut by 2 bases and J by 6 bases, with 13 bases left in between. This CDR3 spans 13 amino acids. CDR3 coding DNA: TGTGCCTGGAGTCGTAGAGACAGGAATGGCTACACCTTC. This codes for CAWSRRDRNGYTF.

A note on this clone: One end of the junction varies from germline; a read error may be responsible. This chain links TRBV5-6 with TRBJ2-1, with D unresolved. CDR3 length: 13 residues. CDR1 and CDR2 from the germline V gene are SGHDT and YYEEEE. CDR3 in amino acids: CASSMGAPNKQFF. In nucleotides, the CDR3 is TGTGCCAGCAGCATGGGCGCCCCCAATAAGCAGTTCTTC.

The V and J genes are TRBV6-5 and TRBJ2-5; the D is unclear. The CDR3 is 14 residues long. The V end lost 2 bases, the J end lost 5 bases, and 12 bases lay between the germline ends. Germline V gene data show CDR1 as MNHEY and CDR2 as SVGAGI. The DNA for the CDR3 is TGTGCCAGCAGTTACGACATGGTCAGGGAGACCCAGTACTTC. Translated, it gives CASSYDMVRETQYF.

This clone was detected only a few times. This rearrangement joins TRBV7-9 to TRBJ2-7, with a tentative D call TRBD2 (6 bases). The CDR3 spans 15 residues. CDR1 is SEHNR, CDR2 FQNEAQ, per germline (reference sequence). Trimming took off 0 bases at V and 9 bases at J, with 18 bases between the two ends. The CDR3 reads CASSLAGDSPGRQYF. Written as DNA, the CDR3 is TGTGCCAGCAGCTTAGCGGGGGACTCGCCGGGGAGGCAGTACTTC.

V gene TRBV29-1 combines with J gene TRBJ2-7; D is perhaps TRBD2 (6 bases). The V gene lost 6 bases and the J gene lost 4 bases, with 19 bases spanning the gap. Germline V gene lookup returns CDR1 SQVTM and CDR2 ANQGSEA. The CDR3 has 14 residues. In DNA, the CDR3 is TGCAGCGTACGGAATTCGGGCGGGGTTTACGAGCAGTACTTC. Amino acids: CSVRNSGGVYEQYF.

J is TRBJ1-3 and V is TRBV25-1; D may be TRBD1 (6 bases). V was shortened by 7 bases and J by 3 bases, with 7 bases between the two germline ends. CDR3 length: 12 residues. In germline, CDR1 is MGHDK, CDR2 SYGVNS. The CDR3 DNA reads TGTGCCAGCAAAGGGGGTGGAAACACCATATATTTT. It yields the protein CASKGGGNTIYF.

J is TRBJ1-6 and V is TRBV18; D is uncertain. Trimming cost V 4 bases and J 6 bases, with 10 bases left between them. CDR3 length equals 14 residues. Germline CDR1 is KGHSH and CDR2 is LQKENI. The CDR3 region is CASSLDTGNSPLHF. CDR3 coding DNA: TGTGCCAGCTCACTCGACACCGGTAATTCACCCCTCCACTTT. The complete variable domain, with remaining parts taken from reference TRBV18 and TRBJ1-6, reads NAGVMQNPRHLVRRRGQEARLRCSPMKGHSHVYWYRQLPEEGLKFMVYLQKENIIDESGMPKERFSAEFPKEGPSILRIQQVVRGDSAAYFCASSLDTGNSPLHFGNGTRLTVT.

V and J are TRBV27 and TRBJ2-7; D remains unclear. Germline-derived CDR1 and CDR2 are MNHEY and SMNVEV (reference sequence). This CDR3 is 13 amino acids long. The V end lost 8 bases, the J end lost 5 bases, and 16 bases lay between the germline ends. The CDR3 here is CASRRLEAHEQYF. CDR3 DNA sequence: TGTGCCAGCCGTCGGTTAGAGGCCCACGAGCAGTACTTC.